The source of this T cell receptor beta chain is a study of cytomegalovirus exposure and HLA in healthy donors. The PCR contained 60 Vbeta and 13 Jbeta primers. Only in-frame clones appear in the TCRdb table, and some are missing; sequencing was by immunoSEQ multiplex PCR. The sample records 99,000 or so clones, about 83% being singletons. Notes on this clone: Its antigen is not known.

The study, taken as a whole, reports: In a later analysis, at a false discovery rate of 0.05, fewer than 20,000 TCR beta sequences were associated with HLA alleles. Accurate predictions that matched the HLA-A and HLA-B alleles of most subjects were reportedly made from TCR beta sequences. A later examination showed that TCR association rates differed by HLA locus, with DRB1 most and HLA-C fewest.

The specimen sequenced was PBMCs. The clonotype comes from a man aged 18 to 30 in good health and CMV-seronegative.

The CDR3: CASSLIVAGGGTDTQYF. DNA for the CDR3: TGTGCCAGCAGCTTGATAGTAGCGGGAGGAGGGACAGATACGCAGTATTTT. The chain uses TRBV7-2 and TRBJ2-3; 10 nucleotides align to TRBD2. CDR3 length equals 17 residues. V gave up 3 bases and J gave up 3 bases; unmatched junction bases: 9. Germline lookup yields CDR1 SGHTA and CDR2 FQGNSA.